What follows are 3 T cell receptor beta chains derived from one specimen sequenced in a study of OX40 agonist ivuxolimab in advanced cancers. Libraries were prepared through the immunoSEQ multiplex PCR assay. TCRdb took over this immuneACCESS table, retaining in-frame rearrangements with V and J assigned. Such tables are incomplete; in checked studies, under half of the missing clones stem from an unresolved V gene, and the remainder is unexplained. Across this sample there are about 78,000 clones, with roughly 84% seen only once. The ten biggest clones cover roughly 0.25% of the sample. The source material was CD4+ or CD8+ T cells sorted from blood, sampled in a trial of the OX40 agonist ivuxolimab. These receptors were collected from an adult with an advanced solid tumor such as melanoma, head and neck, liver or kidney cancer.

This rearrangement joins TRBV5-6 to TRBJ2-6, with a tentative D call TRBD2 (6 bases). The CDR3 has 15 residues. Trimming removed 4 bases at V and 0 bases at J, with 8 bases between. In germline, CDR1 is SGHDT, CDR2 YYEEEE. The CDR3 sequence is CASSPRDSGANVLTF. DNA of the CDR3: TGTGCCAGCAGCCCGCGGGACTCTGGGGCCAACGTCCTGACTTTC.

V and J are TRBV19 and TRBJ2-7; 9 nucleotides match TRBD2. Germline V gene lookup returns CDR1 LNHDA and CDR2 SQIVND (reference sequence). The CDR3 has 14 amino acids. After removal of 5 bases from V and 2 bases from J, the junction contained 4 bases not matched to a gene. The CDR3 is CASSGLAGPYEQYF. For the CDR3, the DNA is TGTGCCAGTAGTGGCCTAGCGGGGCCCTACGAGCAGTACTTC. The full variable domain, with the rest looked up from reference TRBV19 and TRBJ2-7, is DGGITQSPKYLFRKEGQNVTLSCEQNLNHDAMYWYRQDPGQGLRLIYYSQIVNDFQKGDIAEGYSVSREKKESFPLTVTSAQKNPTAFYLCASSGLAGPYEQYFGPGTRLTVT.

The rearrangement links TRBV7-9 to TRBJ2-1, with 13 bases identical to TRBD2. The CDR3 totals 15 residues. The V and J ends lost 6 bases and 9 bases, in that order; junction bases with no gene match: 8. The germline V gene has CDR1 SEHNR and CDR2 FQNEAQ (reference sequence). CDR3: CASSPGLAGLFEQFF. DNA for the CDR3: TGTGCCAGCAGTCCGGGACTAGCGGGACTCTTTGAGCAGTTCTTC.